This T cell receptor (beta chain) was identified during a study of T cell repertoires in cytomegalovirus infection. TCRdb re-called the reads through MiXCR, storing one row per CDR3 protein. The table shows about 770,000 distinct CDR3 sequences, with about 29% occurring only once. Per germline, CDR1 SNHLY and CDR2 FYNNEI. V dropped 8 bases and J dropped 2 bases, with 10 bases sitting between them. CDR3 length equals 13 residues. Comments on this clonotype: Its antigen remains unknown.

This clonotype was obtained from a human donor in good health (CMV status not recorded). Some clones in this sample may be carry-over from other donors' samples. The chain carries TRBV2 and TRBJ2-4; D unclear. The sample in question was cultured CD8+ T cells from PBMCs, obtained from culture after CMV antigen stimulation. The CDR3 DNA reads as TGTGCCAGCGCTTGGAAGACCAAAAACATTCAGTACTTC. Encoded protein: CASAWKTKNIQYF.